The clone carrying this T cell receptor (beta chain) was seen at least ten times. Its antigen is still unknown. The sample originates from a study of blood T cells in healthy people across ages. Sample donors were healthy Caucasian individuals that came from Russia, aged 6 to 90. Extracted total RNA amounted to at least 6 micrograms for each sample. Primed by a sample-barcoded 5' primer and a J-beta primer mix, a second PCR proceeded for about 6 to 12 cycles. One entry per CDR3 protein results from TCRdb running MiXCR on the 5' RACE reads. Among some 1.8 million distinct CDR3 sequences, about two fifths were seen once, and the ten largest hold more than 20%. Overall study findings and caveats: A strong correlation was seen between TCR beta diversity and naive T cell percentage. Expanded clonotype changes were possibly confounded by unknown donor CMV status.

In germline, CDR1 is SQVTM, CDR2 ANQGSEA. This CDR3 region has 15 residues. The chain links TRBV29-1 to TRBJ2-4, with TRBD1 matching over 8 bases. The J call could be wrong; TRBJ2-7 is a better fit for the DNA end. Material for sequencing was blood. This clonotype originated in a human donor in good health. The CDR3 bases are TGCAGCGTCTCAGACCGGGACAGGCCCATTGACGAGCAGTACTTC. It specifies CSVSDRDRPIDEQYF.